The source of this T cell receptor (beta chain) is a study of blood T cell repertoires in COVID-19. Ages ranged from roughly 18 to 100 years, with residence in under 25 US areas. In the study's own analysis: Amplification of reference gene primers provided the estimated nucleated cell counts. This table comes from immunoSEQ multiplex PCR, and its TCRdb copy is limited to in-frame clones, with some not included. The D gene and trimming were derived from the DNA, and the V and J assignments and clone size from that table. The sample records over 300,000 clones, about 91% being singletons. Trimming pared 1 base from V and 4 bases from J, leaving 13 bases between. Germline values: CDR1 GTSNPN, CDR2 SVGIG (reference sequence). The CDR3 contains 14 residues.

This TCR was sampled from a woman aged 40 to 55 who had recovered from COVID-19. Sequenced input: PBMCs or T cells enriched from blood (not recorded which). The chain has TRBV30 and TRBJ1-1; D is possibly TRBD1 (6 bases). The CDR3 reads CAWSGGQGGTEAFF. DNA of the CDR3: TGTGCCTGGAGTGGGGGGCAGGGCGGCACTGAAGCTTTCTTT.